This TCR beta chain emerged from a study of T cell responses to AZD1222 COVID-19 vaccine. As concerns this clone: No antigen is known for it.

This CDR3 region has 15 residues. Findings of the study overall: Per reports, nearly half of all spike-specific TCRs target regions that are unmutated in variants. Donors were largely white British and mainly female; clonal diversity was possibly underestimated.

Here immunoSEQ multiplex PCR was the method, and the copy in TCRdb shows in-frame clones only, minus some. Altogether 85,000 to 100,000 clones are present, about nine tenths being singletons, with the ten largest covering about 9.4%. This sample comprised peripheral blood, obtained on day 0 of AZD1222 vaccination. V usage is TRBV21-1 and J usage is TRBJ1-5; the D call TRBD1 from the table was never checked on the DNA. TRBV21-1 is marked as a pseudogene. This receptor was obtained from an adult in good health. The CDR3 loop reads CASSKGTGGNQPQHF. The CDR3 DNA follows: TGTGCCAGCAGCAAAGGGACAGGGGGCAATCAGCCCCAGCATTTT.